This T cell receptor beta chain was obtained from a study of control samples from healthy donors and cancer patients. This CDR3 region has 14 residues. Trimming removed 6 bases from V and 2 bases from J; junction bases left unmatched: 5. Germline loops: CDR1 MNHEY, CDR2 SVGAGI. Sequencing used immunoSEQ multiplex PCR; TCRdb keeps in-frame clones, though not all of them. This sample has under 150,000 clones, with about nine tenths found just once. The sequence derives from a middle-aged man in good health. The chain couples TRBV6-5 to TRBJ1-2, with 8 bases matching TRBD1. Sequenced input: blood. CDR3 in DNA: TGTGCCAGCAGCCCGGGACAGGAGAACTATGGCTACACCTTC. Translation gives CASSPGQENYGYTF.